These 20 T cell receptor beta chains were sequenced from one sample in a study of spatial heterogeneity in lung cancer. For these TCRs, the target antigens are not known. Time point meaning: sample taken at primary tumor resection. Study findings and constraints: Tumor mutation counts were tracked by expanded intratumoral alpha and beta TCR counts.

TCRdb re-derived calls from the 5' RACE reads in MiXCR, one entry per CDR3 protein. The sample yields about 20,000 distinct CDR3 sequences, approximately 15% seen once. The source material was lung tumor tissue, sampled at surgery. These receptor sequences come from a female donor with early-stage non-small cell lung cancer.

This clonotype occurred once. A read error may be the cause here, since a much bigger clone is one base away. The chain links TRBV29-1 to TRBJ2-2; tentative D call: TRBD2 (6 bases). The CDR3 is 12 residues long. Germline CDR1 reads SQVTM; CDR2 reads ANQGSEA. The CDR3 loop is CSGTGGTGGLFF. CDR3 in DNA: TGCAGCGGCACAGGCGGCACCGGGGGGCTGTTTTTT.

The chain links TRBV7-8 to TRBJ2-7, with 7 bases identical to TRBD1. The CDR3 runs 13 residues. CDR1 is SGHVS, CDR2 FQNEAQ, per germline. Trimming at V came to 5 bases and at J to 9 bases, leaving 10 bases not matched to a gene. CDR3 protein: CASSRTGPEGQYF. DNA for the CDR3: TGTGCCAGCAGCCGGACAGGTCCTGAGGGGCAGTACTTC.

This clonotype was detected ten times or more. This chain joins TRBV7-9 and TRBJ2-1; the D gene is possibly TRBD2 (6 bases). The CDR3 has 14 amino acids. V lost 5 bases and J lost 4, with 12 bases in between. Germline V gives CDR1 SEHNR, CDR2 FQNEAQ (reference sequence). The CDR3 here is CASSRGLLYNEQFF. The DNA of the CDR3 is TGTGCCAGCAGCAGGGGACTGCTATACAATGAGCAGTTCTTC.

A few counts support this clonotype. This chain links TRBV20-1 with TRBJ2-1, with D possibly TRBD2 on 6 matching bases. Germline CDR1 DFQATT, CDR2 SNEGSKA (reference sequence). The CDR3 is 18 residues long. The germline V and J ends were trimmed by 3 bases and 5 bases, with 26 bases remaining between them. The CDR3 protein is CSASGGFGAGRGHNEQFF. The CDR3 DNA reads TGCAGTGCTAGTGGAGGGTTTGGGGCGGGTAGAGGCCACAATGAGCAGTTCTTC.

This clonotype was seen more than once but under ten times. V is TRBV5-4 and J is TRBJ1-1; a possible D gene is TRBD1 (5 bases). The V end lost 5 bases, the J end lost 2 bases, and 10 bases lay between the germline ends. The CDR3 runs 13 residues. Germline V gene lookup returns CDR1 SGHNT and CDR2 YYREEE (reference sequence). The CDR3 DNA sequence: TGTGCCAGCAGGCGAGACAGAAACACTGAAGCTTTCTTT. Translated: CASRRDRNTEAFF.

The V call is TRBV12-3 or TRBV12-4, the J call TRBJ2-1; no definite D call. The CDR3 has 17 residues. V lost 1 base, J lost 0 bases, and 13 bases lay in between. The DNA for the CDR3 is TGTGCCAGCAGTTTAGATAGTTACTCCAGCTCCTACAATGAGCAGTTCTTC. Translated, it gives CASSLDSYSSSYNEQFF.

This clonotype was recorded many times. The chain is built from TRBV12-3 or TRBV12-4 and TRBJ2-6; D unclear. CDR3 length equals 11 residues. This CDR3 reads CASRGANVLTF. The DNA of the CDR3 is TGTGCTTCGCGAGGGGCCAACGTCCTGACTTTC.

This clonotype has at least ten counts. The genes are TRBV24-1 and TRBJ2-7, with D possibly matching TRBD1 (6 bases). The CDR3 sequence is 13 residues long. Germline CDR1 and CDR2: KGHDR and SFDVKD. Trimming cost V 4 bases and J 10 bases, with 16 bases left between them. The CDR3 here is CATSDGTLLPQYF. The CDR3, as DNA: TGTGCCACCAGTGACGGGACATTACTCCCCCAGTACTTC.

There are many counts of this clonotype. This chain uses TRBV20-1 with TRBJ2-7, with 14 nucleotides matching TRBD2. Trimming removed 3 bases from V and 6 bases from J; junction bases left unmatched: 10. CDR3 length: 16 amino acids. Germline values: CDR1 DFQATT, CDR2 SNEGSKA (reference sequence). CDR3 nucleotide sequence: TGCAGTGCTAGGGGTCCAGGGACTAGCGGGAGCATCGAGCAGTACTTC. Its translation is CSARGPGTSGSIEQYF.

This chain uses TRBV20-1 with TRBJ2-7, with TRBD1 matching 9 bases. Germline CDR1 DFQATT, CDR2 SNEGSKA (reference sequence). This CDR3 has 13 amino acids. Losses at the gene ends were 4 bases for V and 6 bases for J; bases not matched to a gene: 7. The CDR3 here is CSAIGDRDFEQYF. CDR3 in DNA: TGCAGTGCTATAGGGGACAGGGACTTCGAGCAGTACTTC.

V and J are TRBV28 and TRBJ2-1; 12 bases align to TRBD2. Germline V CDR1 and CDR2: MDHEN, SYDVKM. V was clipped by 5 bases and J by 6 bases; unmatched bases: 5. This CDR3 spans 15 amino acids. CDR3 DNA: TGTGCCAGCAGTGCTCTAGCGGGAGGGACCAATGAGCAGTTCTTC. Translating it yields CASSALAGGTNEQFF. The whole variable domain, filled in from reference TRBV28 and TRBJ2-1, reads DVKVTQSSRYLVKRTGEKVFLECVQDMDHENMFWYRQDPGLGLRLIYFSYDVKMKEKGDIPEGYSVSREKKERFSLILESASTNQTSMYLCASSALAGGTNEQFFGPGTRLTVL.

Ten or more counts support this clonotype. The V and J genes are TRBV20-1 and TRBJ2-7; 9 nucleotides agree with TRBD1. From germline, CDR1 is DFQATT and CDR2 SNEGSKA (reference sequence). Trimming at V came to 2 bases and at J to 3 bases, leaving 8 bases not matched to a gene. CDR3 length: 15 residues. CDR3 coding DNA: TGCAGTGCTAGACCGGACAGGGGATACAGCTACGAGCAGTACTTC. Residues: CSARPDRGYSYEQYF.

This clonotype was observed a handful of times. The CDR3 nucleotides read TGCGCCAGCAGCCTTAGCGGGAGCTCCTACAATGAGCAGTTCTTC. It codes for CASSLSGSSYNEQFF. The chain recombines TRBV4-1 with TRBJ2-1, with 9 bases identical to TRBD2. This CDR3 has 15 residues. J gave up 0 bases and V 4 bases, and 1 base lay outside the gene matches. Germline loops: CDR1 MGHRA, CDR2 YSYEKL.

This clonotype is medium-sized. The chain has TRBV11-2 and TRBJ2-3; 9 bases are a match to TRBD1. The CDR3 spans 15 residues. Per germline, CDR1 SGHAT and CDR2 FQNNGV. J lost 1 base, V lost 6 bases, and 5 bases had no gene match. CDR3 protein: CASSRWTGGTDTQYF. DNA for the CDR3: TGTGCCAGCAGTCGCTGGACAGGGGGCACAGATACGCAGTATTTT.

Only a few counts were recorded for this clonotype. V usage is TRBV5-5 and J usage is TRBJ2-7; D unclear. V was trimmed by 0 bases and J by 1 base, leaving 11 bases between them. CDR3 length: 15 residues. Germline CDR1 and CDR2: SGHKS and YYEKEE (reference sequence). The CDR3 bases are TGTGCCAGCAGCTTGGGGGCGGCCTTTTCCTACGAGCAGTACTTC. Protein product: CASSLGAAFSYEQYF. The entire variable domain, with the rest obtained from reference TRBV5-5 and TRBJ2-7, is as follows: DAGVTQSPTHLIKTRGQQVTLRCSPISGHKSVSWYQQVLGQGPQFIFQYYEKEERGRGNFPDRFSARQFPNYSSELNVNALLLGDSALYLCASSLGAAFSYEQYFGPGTRLTVT.

This rearrangement joins TRBV5-4 to TRBJ2-5, with D maybe TRBD2 (6 bases). CDR3 length: 13 residues. CDR1 SGHNT and CDR2 YYREEE come from the germline V gene (reference sequence). The ends were cut back, 4 bases at V and 4 bases at J, with 11 bases in the middle. CDR3 sequence: CASSRLGGETQYF. The DNA for the CDR3 is TGTGCCAGCAGCAGACTCGGGGGAGAGACCCAGTACTTC. The whole variable domain, filled in from reference TRBV5-4 and TRBJ2-5, reads ETGVTQSPTHLIKTRGQQVTLRCSSQSGHNTVSWYQQALGQGPQFIFQYYREEENGRGNFPPRFSGLQFPNYSSELNVNALELDDSALYLCASSRLGGETQYFGPGTRLLVL.

The chain employs TRBV5-5 and TRBJ2-7, with D perhaps TRBD2 (5 bases). This CDR3 region has 15 residues. V was shortened by 0 bases and J by 4 bases, with 14 bases between the two germline ends. Germline V CDR1 and CDR2: SGHKS, YYEKEE (reference sequence). The CDR3 coding sequence is TGTGCCAGCAGCTTGGAAGGGCTGCCGGGGTACGAGCAGTACTTC. It specifies CASSLEGLPGYEQYF.

V is TRBV5-1 and J is TRBJ2-7; 7 positions agree with TRBD2. Germline CDR1 and CDR2: SGHRS and YFSETQ. CDR3 length equals 14 residues. With V trimmed by 4 bases and J by 7 bases, 11 bases remained unmatched. The DNA for the CDR3 is TGCGCCAGCAGCCCGGGGAGGGGCGAAGGGGAGCAGTACTTC. Translated: CASSPGRGEGEQYF.

The chain has TRBV28 and TRBJ2-3; 12 positions agree with TRBD2. CDR3 length: 16 residues. In germline, CDR1 is MDHEN, CDR2 SYDVKM. V lost 3 bases and J lost 6; bases outside the gene matches: 7. In nucleotides, the CDR3 is TGTGCCAGCAGTTTGGTGCTAGCGGGAGGGCCGGATACGCAGTATTTT. The encoded protein is CASSLVLAGGPDTQYF.

V and J are TRBV29-1 and TRBJ2-7; 8 bases fit TRBD1. CDR3 length equals 11 residues. Germline assignment: CDR1 SQVTM and CDR2 ANQGSEA. The junction had 7 bases not matched to a gene; V was cut back by 7 bases and J by 8 bases. CDR3 nucleotide sequence: TGCAGCGGAGGACAGGGTCATCAGCAGTACTTC. It is translated as CSGGQGHQQYF.